This TCR beta chain was obtained from a study of T cell changes during pregnancy in multiple sclerosis. Trimming at V came to 5 bases and at J to 1 base, leaving 10 bases not matched to a gene. Germline CDR1 and CDR2: SEHNR and FQNEAQ (reference sequence). CDR3 length: 17 residues. This clone has a single count. Generated by immunoSEQ multiplex PCR, the TCRdb table keeps only in-frame clones and is missing some. The data show tens of thousands of clones, approximately 88% seen once. The sequencing used CD8+ T cells from peripheral blood mononuclear cells, collected before pregnancy. This clonotype was obtained from a female donor with multiple sclerosis, enrolled in a pregnancy study. This chain links TRBV7-9 with TRBJ2-2; 7 bases align to TRBD2. CDR3 residues: CASSPPPSGLNTGELFF. CDR3 DNA sequence: TGTGCCAGCAGCCCCCCACCTAGCGGCCTGAACACCGGGGAGCTGTTTTTT.